The clone carrying this T cell receptor beta chain was observed many times. Its cognate antigen is unknown. The sample comes from a study of T cells in Graves' hyperthyroidism and ophthalmopathy. The study, taken as a whole, reports: A 13 V-J model separated ophthalmopathy from stable hyperthyroidism.

Germline trimming cut 5 bases from V and 3 bases from J; bases unmatched to any gene: 3. This CDR3 has 14 residues. The germline V gene encodes CDR1 SGHAT and CDR2 FQNNGV. The CDR3 regions of TCR beta were amplified from RNA transcripts. The HTBI primer set drove a first-round RT-PCR of the TCR CDR3. Each CDR3 protein is one row after TCRdb ran MiXCR on the multiplex PCR reads. The repertoire holds fewer than 650,000 distinct CDR3 sequences, around 43% seen once, with about two fifths in the top ten. Patients were excluded for uncontrolled infection, other autoimmune disease, pregnancy or lactation. The sequence was collected from an adult woman with Graves' disease, either hyperthyroidism or ophthalmopathy (not recorded which). The sequencing input was peripheral blood or thyroid tissue (not recorded which). The chain uses TRBV11-2 and TRBJ2-2; 7 bases agree with TRBD2. The CDR3: CASSRSGDTGELFF. In nucleotides, the CDR3 is TGTGCCAGCAGCCGCAGCGGGGACACCGGGGAGCTGTTTTTT.